A selection of T cell receptor beta chains follows, all from one sample in a study of control samples from healthy donors and cancer patients. Sequencing used immunoSEQ multiplex PCR; TCRdb keeps in-frame clones, though not all of them. The sample includes approximately 140,000 clones, around 94% of them seen just once. Material: blood. The receptors stem from a man aged 35 to 55 in good health. CDR3s include the opening cysteine and the closing phenylalanine or tryptophan. A D gene is named only where the DNA matches it firmly. Clone size appears in some rows only: once, few, many, or a class for an expanded clone.

size: NA
D: TRBD2
V: TRBV10-1
J: TRBJ2-3
DNA: TGCGCCAGCAGTGATATTAGCGGGAGAGTCACAGATACGCAGTATTTT
CDR3: CASSDISGRVTDTQYF

size: NA
D: TRBD1
V: TRBV28
J: TRBJ2-5
DNA: TGTGCCAGCAGTTTTGTTTTGTCGGGGACAGGGGTAAGGGAGACCCAGTACTTC
CDR3: CASSFVLSGTGVRETQYF

size: NA
D: TRBD2
V: TRBV2
J: TRBJ2-1
DNA: TGTGCCAGCAGTGGGGGGACTAGCGGGGCCTACAATGAGCAGTTCTTC
CDR3: CASSGGTSGAYNEQFF

size: NA
D: TRBD1
V: TRBV6-1
J: TRBJ2-6
DNA: TGTGCCAGCAGTGCTACAGGGGTACGGACTGGGGCCAACGTCCTGACTTTC
CDR3: CASSATGVRTGANVLTF

size: NA
D: NA
V: TRBV5-8
J: TRBJ2-7
DNA: TGTGCCAGCACTTTGATCGGTGTGATGGCCTACGAGCAGTACTTC
CDR3: CASTLIGVMAYEQYF

size: NA
D: TRBD1
V: TRBV7-2
J: TRBJ2-5
DNA: TGTGCCAGCAGACGACAGGGGTTAGGGGAGACCCAGTACTTC
CDR3: CASRRQGLGETQYF

size: NA
D: NA
V: TRBV29-1
J: TRBJ2-1
DNA: TGCGCTTCCGAGGGGCGGGCGGGGTCTGGATCCTACAATGAGCAGTTCTTC
CDR3: CASEGRAGSGSYNEQFF

size: NA
D: TRBD2
V: TRBV11-2
J: TRBJ2-7
DNA: TGTGCCAGCAGCTTAGGTTCCACAACTAGCGATCTAAGCTACGAGCAGTACTTC
CDR3: CASSLGSTTSDLSYEQYF

size: NA
D: NA
V: TRBV18
J: TRBJ1-3
DNA: TGTGCCAGCTCACCGGACAGCCCTTACTCTGGAAACACCATATATTTT
CDR3: CASSPDSPYSGNTIYF

size: NA
D: TRBD2
V: TRBV6-2/TRBV6-3
J: TRBJ2-5
DNA: TGTGCCAGCAGTTACTCTAAAGCGGGGGGATATGAGACCCAGTACTTC
CDR3: CASSYSKAGGYETQYF

size: NA
D: TRBD2
V: TRBV10-3
J: TRBJ2-7
DNA: TGTGCCATCAGTTCTAGCGGGAAGGGCGAGCAGTACTTC
CDR3: CAISSSGKGEQYF

size: NA
D: NA
V: TRBV24-1
J: TRBJ2-2
DNA: TGTGCCACCAGTGATTTACAAAACACCGGGGAGCTGTTTTTT
CDR3: CATSDLQNTGELFF

size: NA
D: NA
V: TRBV10-3
J: TRBJ1-1
DNA: TGTGCCATCAGTGGGAGCGGCAGCTCCTACACTGAAGCTTTCTTT
CDR3: CAISGSGSSYTEAFF

size: NA
D: NA
V: TRBV5-8
J: TRBJ2-5
DNA: TGTGCCAGCAGCTTGAAGGGGGAAGGGACCCAGTACTTC
CDR3: CASSLKGEGTQYF

size: NA
D: NA
V: TRBV9
J: TRBJ1-1
DNA: TGTGCCAGCAGCGTAGAAGCAGGTGCAACTGAAGCTTTCTTT
CDR3: CASSVEAGATEAFF

size: NA
D: NA
V: TRBV9
J: TRBJ2-5
DNA: TGTGCCAGCAGCGCTGGCTCTGTTCGGGAGACCCAGTACTTC
CDR3: CASSAGSVRETQYF

size: NA
D: NA
V: TRBV5-4
J: TRBJ2-2
DNA: TGTGCCAGCAGCACAAACACCGGGGAGCTGTTTTTT
CDR3: CASSTNTGELFF

size: NA
D: TRBD1
V: TRBV28
J: TRBJ1-2
DNA: TGTGCCAGCAGTTTGGGGACAGAGAACTATGGCTACACCTTC
CDR3: CASSLGTENYGYTF

size: once
D: NA
V: TRBV13
J: TRBJ1-5
DNA: TGTGCCAGCAGCTTGGGGGCCCAGCCCCAGCATTTT
CDR3: CASSLGAQPQHF

size: NA
D: NA
V: TRBV7-6
J: TRBJ2-1
DNA: TGTGCCAGCAGCCTGAGCCGATTAGAGGGACGGTCCTACAATGAGCAGTTCTTC
CDR3: CASSLSRLEGRSYNEQFF

size: once
D: TRBD1
V: TRBV3-1/TRBV3-2
J: TRBJ2-5
DNA: TGTGCCAGCAGCCAAGTCGGTTCAGGGGGTGTGGAGACCCAGTACTTC
CDR3: CASSQVGSGGVETQYF

size: NA
D: TRBD1
V: TRBV5-4
J: TRBJ1-5
DNA: TGTGCCAGCAGCGACAGGGATAGCAATCAGCCCCAGCATTTT
CDR3: CASSDRDSNQPQHF

size: once
D: NA
V: TRBV5-6
J: TRBJ1-5
DNA: TGTGCCAGCAGCTTGGACAGGGGCAATCAGCCCCAGCATTTT
CDR3: CASSLDRGNQPQHF

size: NA
D: TRBD1
V: TRBV28
J: TRBJ1-2
DNA: TGTGCCAGCAGTCCCCTAGGGACAGGGTCCCGCTACACCTTC
CDR3: CASSPLGTGSRYTF

size: NA
D: NA
V: TRBV7-9
J: TRBJ2-1
DNA: TGTGCCAGCAGACCTCCGGGCGGGGATGAGCAGTTCTTC
CDR3: CASRPPGGDEQFF

size: NA
D: NA
V: TRBV5-4
J: TRBJ2-3
DNA: TGTGCCAGCAGCTGGGAGGGCACAGATACGCAGTATTTT
CDR3: CASSWEGTDTQYF

size: NA
D: TRBD1
V: TRBV4-1
J: TRBJ1-1
DNA: TGCGCCAGCAGCCAAGGACAGGGCGTGAACACTGAAGCTTTCTTT
CDR3: CASSQGQGVNTEAFF

size: NA
D: TRBD1
V: TRBV3-1/TRBV3-2
J: TRBJ1-2
DNA: TGTGCCAGCAGCCGTATGCAGGGGGATGGCTACACCTTC
CDR3: CASSRMQGDGYTF

size: NA
D: NA
V: TRBV5-3
J: TRBJ2-1
DNA: TGTGCCAGAAGCCCCAAGCGCAGACACTACAATGAGCAGTTCTTC
CDR3: CARSPKRRHYNEQFF

size: NA
D: NA
V: TRBV2
J: TRBJ2-1
DNA: TGTGCCAGCAGCGACCGGCTAGCTCCTGAGCAGTTCTTC
CDR3: CASSDRLAPEQFF

size: NA
D: NA
V: TRBV24-1
J: TRBJ2-1
DNA: TGTGCCACCAGTGACGCCCGGGGGAGCAATGAGCAGTTCTTC
CDR3: CATSDARGSNEQFF

size: once
D: NA
V: TRBV24-1
J: TRBJ2-5
DNA: TGTGCCACCAGTGATTTAGGTACAGGGCAAGAGACCCAGTACTTC
CDR3: CATSDLGTGQETQYF

size: once
D: NA
V: TRBV2
J: TRBJ1-3
DNA: TGTGCCAGCAGTGGGGACCTCTCTGGAAACACCATATATTTT
CDR3: CASSGDLSGNTIYF

size: few
D: NA
V: TRBV28
J: TRBJ1-2
DNA: TGTGCCAGCAGTGTCGGTAGGGACTATGGCTACACCTTC
CDR3: CASSVGRDYGYTF

size: NA
D: NA
V: TRBV6-6
J: TRBJ2-4
DNA: TGTGCCAGCAGCCAACCCGGGGTTTTAGCCAAAAACATTCAGTACTTC
CDR3: CASSQPGVLAKNIQYF

size: NA
D: NA
V: TRBV7-6
J: TRBJ1-3
DNA: TGTGCCAGCAGTTTATGGGCGGAAGGATCTGGAAACACCATATATTTT
CDR3: CASSLWAEGSGNTIYF

size: NA
D: NA
V: TRBV18
J: TRBJ1-1
DNA: TGTGCCAGCTCCCGCGGGGGGAACACTGAAGCTTTCTTT
CDR3: CASSRGGNTEAFF

size: NA
D: NA
V: TRBV10-3
J: TRBJ1-5
DNA: TGTGCCATCAGTCCCGGACCACCTGATAGCAATCAGCCCCAGCATTTT
CDR3: CAISPGPPDSNQPQHF

size: NA
D: NA
V: TRBV6-5
J: TRBJ1-2
DNA: TGTGCCAGCAGTTACGACTCCAGGGTGCGTGGCTATACCTTC
CDR3: CASSYDSRVRGYTF

size: NA
D: NA
V: TRBV7-9
J: TRBJ2-1
DNA: TGTGCCAGCAGCTTCTTGGACAGAGTATACAATGAGCAGTTCTTC
CDR3: CASSFLDRVYNEQFF

size: NA
D: TRBD2
V: TRBV9
J: TRBJ2-1
DNA: TGTGCCAGCAGCAAGGCGGTAGCGGGAGGGAGTTTCTCCTACAATGAGCAGTTCTTC
CDR3: CASSKAVAGGSFSYNEQFF

size: NA
D: NA
V: TRBV12-3/TRBV12-4
J: TRBJ1-2
DNA: TGTGCCAGCAGCCAGGGGTGGGATGGCTACACCTTC
CDR3: CASSQGWDGYTF